This passage covers 2 T cell receptor beta chains from one sample sequenced in a study of human T cells and chemical hapten exposure. TCRdb re-analysed the RACE reads in MiXCR, keeping a single row per CDR3 protein. The table shows 95,000 or so distinct CDR3 sequences, with over 9.5% occurring only once. The time point was: patch test 1, 2 weeks after DPC sensitization. Sample treatment: therapeutic diphenylcyclopropenone sensitization with weekly scalp DPC. This material consisted of whole blood, taken in connection with sensitization to the hapten diphenylcyclopropenone (DPC). All receptors come from a man aged 35 to 55 with alopecia areata. Some clones in this sample may be carry-over from other donors' samples.

This clonotype was counted only a few times. CDR3 nucleotides: TGCGCCAGCAGACCTCCACTTAGCGTCCAAGAGACCCAGTACTTC. Translating gives CASRPPLSVQETQYF. The rearrangement joins TRBV23-1 to TRBJ2-5; D is perhaps TRBD2 (5 bases). TRBV23-1 is known as an ORF, though its function is uncertain. V lost 6 bases and J 1 base, leaving 15 bases between the germline ends. CDR3 length: 15 amino acids.

As for this clonotype: Since a much larger clone is just one base distant, this may be a read error. This chain uses TRBV7-9 with TRBJ1-2; D is unresolved. CDR1 and CDR2 from the germline V gene are SEHNR and FQNEAQ (reference sequence). CDR3 length: 14 amino acids. CDR3 sequence reads: CAGLPALGFYGDTF. The CDR3 coding sequence is TGTGCCGGATTACCAGCCTTGGGATTCTATGGCGACACCTTC.